The rows below give T cell receptor beta chains drawn from one sample of a study of cytomegalovirus exposure and HLA in healthy donors. The table came from immunoSEQ multiplex PCR; TCRdb's copy has only in-frame clones and leaves some out. The sample records fewer than 140,000 clones, around 71% being singletons. Sequencing used PBMCs. The receptors stem from a boy aged 5-17 years in good health and CMV-seronegative. CDR3s include the opening cysteine and the closing phenylalanine or tryptophan. A D gene is named only where the DNA matches it firmly. Where a row states a size, it is once, few, many or the class of an expanded clone; other rows omit it.

D gene	V gene	clone size	J gene	CDR3 protein	CDR3 DNA
.	TRBV14	once	TRBJ1-1	CASSQDPLYGNTEAFF	TGTGCCAGCAGCCAAGACCCTCTATATGGGAACACTGAAGCTTTCTTT
.	TRBV6-5	.	TRBJ1-4	CASSSDRRRVGEKLFF	TGTGCCAGCAGTTCTGACAGAAGACGAGTTGGTGAAAAACTGTTTTTT
TRBD1	TRBV2	few	TRBJ2-7	CASRRQGHEQYF	TGTGCCAGCAGAAGACAGGGCCACGAGCAGTACTTC
TRBD1	TRBV14	few	TRBJ1-1	CASSPVQGITEAFF	TGTGCCAGCAGCCCCGTACAGGGGATAACTGAAGCTTTCTTT
.	TRBV30	.	TRBJ2-5	CAWTTDVQWGEQYF	TGTGCCTGGACCACGGACGTCCAGTGGGGAGAGCAGTACTTC
.	TRBV6-6	.	TRBJ1-1	CASSKPTGSGPEAFF	TGTGCCAGCAGTAAACCAACAGGAAGTGGCCCTGAAGCTTTCTTT
.	TRBV19	.	TRBJ1-1	CASSTNRVATEAFF	TGTGCCAGTAGTACCAACAGGGTTGCCACTGAAGCTTTCTTT
.	TRBV7-2	.	TRBJ2-1	CASSMENNEQFF	TGTGCCAGCAGCATGGAGAATAATGAGCAGTTCTTC
.	TRBV27	.	TRBJ1-3	CASSLSSGPSGNTIYF	TGTGCCAGCAGTTTATCGTCAGGCCCCTCTGGAAACACCATATATTTT
.	TRBV7-9	.	TRBJ1-5	CASSSELTGPQHF	TGTGCCAGCAGCTCCGAGTTAACTGGGCCCCAGCATTTT
.	TRBV5-1	few	TRBJ1-3	CASSQTPEVHTIYF	TGCGCCAGCAGCCAGACCCCGGAGGTACACACCATATATTTT
.	TRBV30	.	TRBJ1-4	CAWSAGDGNEKLFF	TGTGCCTGGAGTGCGGGGGATGGTAATGAAAAACTGTTTTTT